Below, 32 T cell receptor beta chains from the same sample are listed, as sequenced in a study of graft-versus-host responses after intestinal transplantation. Clones were sequenced by immunoSEQ multiplex PCR, and TCRdb holds only the in-frame ones, with some missing. The profile covers nearly 90,000 clones, with under 85% appearing a single time and approximately 18% taken by the ten largest. Their antigens remain unidentified. The source was unstimulated CD8+ T cells sorted from spleen or lymph node cells, collected before intestinal transplant. These receptors came from a human donor who received an intestinal transplant.

The V and J genes are TRBV5-1 and TRBJ2-7; the match to TRBD1 covers 7 bases. The junction had 4 bases not matched to a gene; V was cut back by 0 bases and J by 7 bases. Germline V gives CDR1 SGHRS, CDR2 YFSETQ. CDR3 length equals 13 residues. The CDR3 sequence: CASSLGRGQEQYF. CDR3 nucleotide sequence: TGCGCCAGCAGCTTGGGAAGGGGGCAAGAGCAGTACTTC.

This chain joins TRBV2 and TRBJ1-3; D is ambiguous. In germline, CDR1 is SNHLY, CDR2 FYNNEI. V was shortened by 1 base and J by 0 bases, with 16 bases between the two germline ends. CDR3 length: 18 amino acids. The CDR3 here is CASSEGIRQTPSGNTIYF. The CDR3 DNA reads TGTGCCAGCAGTGAAGGTATAAGGCAGACACCCTCTGGAAACACCATATATTTT.

CDR3 amino acids: CASSGRGVNQPQHF. The DNA for the CDR3 is TGTGCCAGCAGTGGCAGGGGCGTCAATCAGCCCCAGCATTTT. This chain joins TRBV6-1 and TRBJ1-5; D is perhaps TRBD1 (6 bases). Germline assignment: CDR1 MNHNS and CDR2 SASEGT. With 4 bases removed from V and 3 bases from J, the gap between germline ends came to 10 bases. CDR3 size: 14 residues.

This rearrangement joins TRBV9 to TRBJ2-3; possible D gene TRBD2, 5 bases. Germline-derived CDR1 and CDR2 are SGDLS and YYNGEE. V lost 2 bases and J lost 6, with 16 bases in between. This CDR3 comprises 15 residues. Here the CDR3 reads CASSVLASPSDTQYF. In nucleotides, the CDR3 is TGTGCCAGCAGCGTTCTAGCATCGCCGTCCGATACGCAGTATTTT. The entire variable domain, with the rest obtained from reference TRBV9 and TRBJ2-3, is as follows: DSGVTQTPKHLITATGQRVTLRCSPRSGDLSVYWYQQSLDQGLQFLIQYYNGEERAKGNILERFSAQQFPDLHSELNLSSLELGDSALYFCASSVLASPSDTQYFGPGTRLTVL.

In this sample, this clone turned up once. The chain has TRBV14 and TRBJ2-7, with D unresolved. The CDR3 contains 12 residues. V was pared by 0 bases and J by 7 bases, with 7 bases between. Germline V gene data show CDR1 as SGHDN and CDR2 as FVKESK. CDR3 coding DNA: TGTGCCAGCAGCCAAGATCTATGGGAGCAGTACTTC. Amino acids: CASSQDLWEQYF.

This chain uses TRBV9 with TRBJ2-3; 12 bases map to TRBD2. The CDR3 runs 17 residues. V shed 3 bases, J shed 4 bases, and the junction held 9 bases outside the gene matches. Germline loops: CDR1 SGDLS, CDR2 YYNGEE. The DNA of the CDR3 is TGTGCCAGCAGCGCATCCCGGCTAGCGGGAGGGCCAGATACGCAGTATTTT. It codes for CASSASRLAGGPDTQYF.

The rearrangement links TRBV7-9 to TRBJ1-1; 9 positions match TRBD1. Germline values: CDR1 SEHNR, CDR2 FQNEAQ (reference sequence). CDR3 size: 16 residues. Trimming at V came to 1 base and at J to 3 bases, leaving 6 bases not matched to a gene. The CDR3 DNA sequence: TGTGCCAGCAGCTTAGAGGGGACAGGGTGGGACACTGAAGCTTTCTTT. It encodes CASSLEGTGWDTEAFF.

This clone appeared a single time. The chain recombines TRBV5-6 with TRBJ1-3, with D unclear. The CDR3 consists of 16 residues. Trimming shortened V by 4 bases and J by 0 bases, and 14 bases separated the two germline ends. In germline, CDR1 is SGHDT, CDR2 YYEEEE. CDR3 amino acids: CASSPAEWGSGNTIYF. In nucleotides, the CDR3 is TGTGCCAGCAGCCCCGCTGAGTGGGGCTCTGGAAACACCATATATTTT.

This chain connects TRBV6-5 to TRBJ2-7, with D tentatively TRBD1 or TRBD2 (5 bases each). Trimming removed 5 bases at V and 5 bases at J, with 13 bases between. Germline V gives CDR1 MNHEY, CDR2 SVGAGI. The CDR3 sequence is 13 residues long. CDR3 residues: CASSEGRGDEQYF. For the CDR3, the DNA is TGTGCCAGCAGTGAAGGGAGAGGGGACGAGCAGTACTTC.

This chain joins TRBV5-1 and TRBJ2-7; TRBD1 matches at 9 bases. The J segment lost 5 bases and the V segment lost 0 bases, leaving 12 bases of the junction unmatched. Per the germline V gene, CDR1 is SGHRS and CDR2 is YFSETQ. This CDR3 region has 17 residues. The CDR3 loop is CASSLALRDRERHEQYF. CDR3 DNA: TGCGCCAGCAGCTTGGCCCTAAGGGACAGGGAGCGCCACGAGCAGTACTTC.

This rearrangement joins TRBV6-5 to TRBJ1-5; 8 positions agree with TRBD1. The CDR3 totals 15 residues. V was clipped by 8 bases and J by 10 bases; unmatched bases: 16. Germline V lookup: CDR1 MNHEY, CDR2 SVGAGI. The CDR3 nucleotides are TGTGCCAGCGCCCCCGAGGGACAGGCCACATATCCCCAGCATTTT. Its translation: CASAPEGQATYPQHF.

This clone was counted a few times. The chain uses TRBV6-1 and TRBJ2-6; D might be TRBD1 or TRBD2, each matching 5 bases. Trimming took off 3 bases at V and 4 bases at J, with 13 bases between the two ends. CDR3 length: 16 amino acids. CDR1 is MNHNS and CDR2 is SASEGT in the germline V gene. The CDR3 DNA follows: TGTGCCAGCAGTGAGAGGGTGGGGGAAGGGGCCAACGTCCTGACTTTC. Protein: CASSERVGEGANVLTF.

The rearrangement joins TRBV7-9 to TRBJ2-2, with D perhaps TRBD1 or TRBD2 (5 bases each). There are 12 residues in the CDR3. Trimming cost V 5 bases and J 6 bases, with 7 bases left between them. CDR1 is SEHNR, CDR2 FQNEAQ, per germline (reference sequence). The CDR3 DNA reads as TGTGCCAGCAGCCTGGGACCCGGGGAGCTGTTTTTT. Translation gives CASSLGPGELFF.

The rearrangement uses TRBV10-3 and TRBJ1-1; unclear D gene. This CDR3 has 14 residues. Germline V gene data show CDR1 as ENHRY and CDR2 as SYGVKD. Trimming took off 3 bases at V and 5 bases at J, with 13 bases between the two ends. The CDR3 loop is CAISDGTLGTEAFF. The CDR3 DNA sequence: TGTGCCATCAGTGATGGCACCTTGGGGACTGAAGCTTTCTTT.

The chain employs TRBV6-6 and TRBJ1-2, with 7 positions matching TRBD1. The junction had 10 bases not matched to a gene; V was cut back by 8 bases and J by 1 base. The CDR3 length is 15 residues. Germline V CDR1 and CDR2: MNHNY, SVGAGI (reference sequence). The DNA for the CDR3 is TGTGCCAGCTGCTTCAACAGGGGTGATAACTATGGCTACACCTTC. Translation: CASCFNRGDNYGYTF.

Of note for this clone: The sample contains more than one DNA sequence encoding this CDR3. The chain employs TRBV7-2 and TRBJ2-6; the D is unclear. Trimming removed 1 base at V and 3 bases at J, with 1 base between. The V gene's germline CDR1 is SGHTA and CDR2 FQGNSA. CDR3 length equals 13 residues. Here the CDR3 DNA reads TGTGCCAGCAGCTTAGGTGGGGCCAACGTCCTGACTTTC. Translating gives CASSLGGANVLTF.

The CDR3 sequence: CASTHRWRSTDTQYF. The CDR3 nucleotides are TGTGCCAGCACCCACCGGTGGCGGAGCACAGATACGCAGTATTTT. The chain joins TRBV6-5 to TRBJ2-3; D gene ambiguous. Germline CDR1 is MNHEY and CDR2 is SVGAGI. The length of the CDR3 is 15 residues. The ends were cut back, 7 bases at V and 0 bases at J, with 14 bases in the middle.

This clone was seen a single time. The rearrangement uses TRBV11-3 and TRBJ2-7; D gene uncertain. Between the trimmed V and J ends, which lost 0 bases and 3 bases, there was a span of 6 bases. This CDR3 spans 13 amino acids. Germline assignment: CDR1 SGHNT and CDR2 YENEEA. CDR3 in amino acids: CASSLEVGYEQYF. The CDR3 DNA sequence: TGTGCCAGCAGCTTAGAGGTCGGCTACGAGCAGTACTTC. The whole variable domain, filled in from reference TRBV11-3 and TRBJ2-7, reads EAGVVQSPRYKIIEKKQPVAFWCNPISGHNTLYWYLQNLGQGPELLIRYENEEAVDDSQLPKDRFSAERLKGVDSTLKIQPAELGDSAVYLCASSLEVGYEQYFGPGTRLTVT.

This clone has only one observation. This chain connects TRBV11-2 to TRBJ2-1; 13 nucleotides agree with TRBD2. This CDR3 is built from 17 residues. The germline CDR1 and CDR2 sequences are SGHAT and FQNNGV. Trimming at V came to 0 bases and at J to 6 bases, leaving 5 bases not matched to a gene. DNA of the CDR3: TGTGCCAGCAGCTTAGATCTTACTAGCGGGGGGGCCAATGAGCAGTTCTTC. Translation: CASSLDLTSGGANEQFF.

Remarks on this clone: One end of the junction fails to match germline, which may point to a read error. The chain uses TRBV4-2 and TRBJ2-3, with TRBD1 matching 10 bases. The CDR3 is 14 amino acids. Germline CDR1 reads LGHNA; CDR2 reads YNFKEQ. CDR3 sequence (DNA): TGTGTCAGCAGCCAAGGACAGGGGGGGGATACGCAGTATTTT. Translated: CVSSQGQGGDTQYF.

The V call is TRBV7-2, the J call TRBJ2-1; perhaps TRBD2 as D (5 bases). This CDR3 contains 12 residues. Germline V gives CDR1 SGHTA, CDR2 FQGNSA. V dropped 3 bases and J dropped 8 bases, with 8 bases sitting between them. The CDR3, as DNA: TGTGCCAGCAGCTTTTCTAGCCATGAGCAGTTCTTC. Translation gives CASSFSSHEQFF.

The V gene is TRBV6-5, the J gene TRBJ1-1; no clear D gene. Trimming removed 4 bases at V and 1 base at J, with 4 bases between. The CDR3 consists of 12 residues. Germline loops: CDR1 MNHEY, CDR2 SVGAGI. CDR3 bases: TGTGCCAGCAGTTCAGGGAACACTGAAGCTTTCTTT. Translated, it gives CASSSGNTEAFF.

As DNA, the CDR3 is TGCAGCGTTGAGTATGGGCCCCCCTACGAGCAGTACTTC. Translated, it gives CSVEYGPPYEQYF. The rearrangement joins TRBV29-1 to TRBJ2-7, with unresolved D. Germline assignment: CDR1 SQVTM and CDR2 ANQGSEA. V was trimmed by 3 bases and J by 2 bases, leaving 11 bases between them. The CDR3 spans 13 residues.

This clone was seen only a few times. CDR3 DNA: TGTGCCAGTAGAGCAGAGGTGGGCTTAATTGAAAAACTGTTTTTT. This encodes CASRAEVGLIEKLFF. The chain uses TRBV19 and TRBJ1-4; D remains ambiguous. Germline lookup yields CDR1 LNHDA and CDR2 SQIVND (reference sequence). The CDR3 contains 15 residues. V was cut by 6 bases and J by 7 bases, with 18 bases left in between.

This chain links TRBV7-9 with TRBJ2-2; tentative D call: TRBD1 (5 bases). Germline CDR1 is SEHNR and CDR2 is FQNEAQ (reference sequence). V dropped 1 base and J dropped 2 bases, with 14 bases sitting between them. There are 17 residues in the CDR3. The DNA of the CDR3 is TGTGCCAGCAGCTTAGAAGTCAGGGTAGCAAACACCGGGGAGCTGTTTTTT. Its protein is CASSLEVRVANTGELFF. The whole variable domain, filled in from reference TRBV7-9 and TRBJ2-2, reads DTGVSQNPRHKITKRGQNVTFRCDPISEHNRLYWYRQTLGQGPEFLTYFQNEAQLEKSRLLSDRFSAERPKGSFSTLEIQRTEQGDSAMYLCASSLEVRVANTGELFFGEGSRLTVL.

This chain uses TRBV28 with TRBJ2-1, with TRBD2 matching 11 bases. Trimming at V came to 5 bases and at J to 5 bases, leaving 2 bases not matched to a gene. CDR3 length: 14 amino acids. Germline V gene lookup returns CDR1 MDHEN and CDR2 SYDVKM. CDR3 bases: TGTGCCAGCAGTACTAGCGGGAGCGACAATGAGCAGTTCTTC. This gives the protein CASSTSGSDNEQFF.

The gene calls are TRBV2 and TRBJ1-2; possible D gene TRBD1, 6 bases. Trimming pared 8 bases from V and 4 bases from J, leaving 20 bases between. The CDR3 has 15 amino acids. The germline V gene has CDR1 SNHLY and CDR2 FYNNEI. The CDR3 sequence is CASRPTTTGPYGYTF. The CDR3 region has the DNA TGTGCCAGCCGACCGACTACCACAGGGCCCTATGGCTACACCTTC.

This clone was counted a single time. This chain joins TRBV6-5 and TRBJ2-1, with D maybe TRBD1 (6 bases). CDR1 and CDR2 (germline): MNHEY, SVGAGI. Trimming removed 6 bases at V and 3 bases at J, with 15 bases between. The CDR3 runs 15 residues. This CDR3 is CASRTHRTVYNEQFF. CDR3 DNA: TGTGCCAGCAGGACCCATCGGACAGTCTACAATGAGCAGTTCTTC.

Concerning this clone: The junction and the germline gene differ at one end; a read error may be behind it. The CDR3, as DNA: TGCAGTGCTGGGGGCAGGCTCTTC. Protein sequence: CSAGGRLF. The J gene is TRBJ2-7, the V gene TRBV20-1; D is perhaps TRBD1 (6 bases). The germline V gene has CDR1 DFQATT and CDR2 SNEGSKA (reference sequence). CDR3 length equals 8 residues.

The chain links TRBV9 to TRBJ2-3; D not certain. Germline loops: CDR1 SGDLS, CDR2 YYNGEE. The CDR3 has 12 amino acids. V lost 0 bases, J lost 3 bases, and 2 bases lay in between. Written as DNA, the CDR3 is TGTGCCAGCAGCGTAGTAACAGATACGCAGTATTTT. This gives the protein CASSVVTDTQYF.

The CDR3 coding sequence is TGTGCCAGCAGCCAGCGGGACTACCCCACCGGGGAGCTGTTTTTT. Protein: CASSQRDYPTGELFF. The chain has TRBV7-9 and TRBJ2-2; 7 nucleotides agree with TRBD2. The germline V gene has CDR1 SEHNR and CDR2 FQNEAQ (reference sequence). The CDR3 has 15 residues. The trim removed 5 bases at V and 4 bases at J, leaving 7 bases unmatched.

This clone was detected only a few times. V usage is TRBV2 and J usage is TRBJ1-5; D gene uncertain. The CDR3 consists of 12 residues. Germline lookup yields CDR1 SNHLY and CDR2 FYNNEI. Trimming shortened V by 6 bases and J by 7 bases, and 10 bases separated the two germline ends. This chain's CDR3 is CASSSEWQPQHF. DNA of the CDR3: TGTGCCAGCAGCAGTGAGTGGCAGCCCCAGCATTTT.